The 16 T cell receptor beta chains given below trace back to one sample, sequenced in a study of beta chain features in type 1 diabetes. Broader study findings: Among all four CD4+ subsets, Type 1 diabetes patients had TCRB CDR3s that were moderately but significantly shorter.

Expressed TCRB transcripts were sequenced, since all the RNA that had been isolated was reverse transcribed. Repertoires were generated with immunoSEQ multiplex PCR, while TCRdb's copy carries only in-frame clones and drops some. The sample lists 140,000 or so clones, around an eighth occurring once. The antigens of these receptors remain unknown. What was sequenced was central memory CD4+ T cells from blood. The receptors shown here come from a man between 18 and 35 years old with type 1 diabetes.

The CDR3 DNA is TGTGCCAGCAGCTCACAGGGTATGGAGCAGTTCTTC. Translating gives CASSSQGMEQFF. The chain is built from TRBV7-3 and TRBJ2-1; the D gene is possibly TRBD1 (6 bases). Deletions cut 4 bases from V and 10 bases from J, with 11 bases between. Germline CDR1 is SGHTA and CDR2 is FQGTGA. The CDR3 has 12 amino acids.

As to this clone: Other DNA sequences from this sample encode an identical CDR3 as well. J is TRBJ1-1 and V is TRBV10-3; 7 bases align to TRBD1. This CDR3 is 13 amino acids long. V shed 4 bases and J 2 bases; nucleotides not matched to a gene: 1. CDR1 ENHRY and CDR2 SYGVKD come from the germline V gene. This CDR3 reads CAISGGGNTEAFF. The DNA for the CDR3 is TGTGCCATCAGTGGAGGGGGCAACACTGAAGCTTTCTTT.

This clone occurred a few times. The CDR3 DNA follows: TGTGCCAGCAGCCGCAATCTCAGAGGACAAGACACCGGGGAGCTGTTTTTT. It encodes CASSRNLRGQDTGELFF. The chain employs TRBV4-2 and TRBJ2-2; perhaps TRBD1 as D (5 bases). Per the germline V gene, CDR1 is LGHNA and CDR2 is YNFKEQ. Trimming removed 4 bases at V and 3 bases at J, with 18 bases between. The length of the CDR3 is 17 residues.

This sequence joins TRBV7-2 and TRBJ2-7; D is possibly TRBD2 (5 bases). The CDR3 runs 13 residues. Germline CDR1 reads SGHTA; CDR2 reads FQGNSA. V was clipped by 3 bases and J by 2 bases, with 8 bases between them. This CDR3 is CASSLPGTYEQYF. The CDR3, as DNA: TGTGCCAGCAGCTTGCCGGGGACCTACGAGCAGTACTTC. The full variable domain, with the rest looked up from reference TRBV7-2 and TRBJ2-7, is GAGVSQSPSNKVTEKGKDVELRCDPISGHTALYWYRQSLGQGLEFLIYFQGNSAPDKSGLPSDRFSAERTGGSVSTLTIQRTQQEDSAVYLCASSLPGTYEQYFGPGTRLTVT.

In this sample, this clone turned up once. The chain joins TRBV27 to TRBJ1-1, with a possible D match to TRBD1 (5 bases). V was clipped by 6 bases and J by 6 bases, with 17 bases between them. CDR1 and CDR2 from the germline V gene are MNHEY and SMNVEV (reference sequence). The CDR3 is 14 amino acids. The CDR3 reads CASRFLGPFSEAFF. CDR3 DNA: TGTGCCAGCAGGTTTTTGGGGCCCTTCTCTGAAGCTTTCTTT.

This clone has more than one count but fewer than ten. CDR3 sequence reads: CASSQGRNQPQHF. CDR3 bases: TGCGCCAGCAGCCAAGGTCGAAATCAGCCCCAGCATTTT. V gene TRBV4-1 combines with J gene TRBJ1-5; D not resolved. CDR1 is MGHRA and CDR2 is YSYEKL in the germline V gene. V lost 1 base and J lost 4, with 5 bases in between. The CDR3 is made up of 13 amino acids.

This clone was observed a few times. The chain uses TRBV30 and TRBJ2-3, with no clear D. The CDR3 extends over 14 amino acids. V lost 3 bases to trimming and J lost 0 bases, with 10 bases between them. Germline-derived CDR1 and CDR2 are GTSNPN and SVGIG (reference sequence). The chain's CDR3 is CAWREQTSTDTQYF. The CDR3, as DNA: TGTGCCTGGAGGGAGCAGACTAGCACAGATACGCAGTATTTT.

This clone was seen more than once but under ten times. Other nucleotide sequences in the sample specify the same CDR3. The chain recombines TRBV2 with TRBJ2-1; D assignment may be TRBD1 or TRBD2 (6 bases each). The V gene's germline CDR1 is SNHLY and CDR2 FYNNEI. The CDR3 runs to 16 residues. Trimming pared 1 base from V and 3 bases from J, leaving 13 bases between. CDR3 sequence reads: CASSEGGLASYNEQFF. As DNA, the CDR3 is TGTGCCAGCAGTGAAGGGGGGCTAGCGAGCTACAATGAGCAGTTCTTC.

This clone has more than one count but fewer than ten. The V and J genes are TRBV5-6 and TRBJ1-2; TRBD1 matches at 10 bases. With 4 bases clipped from V and 4 bases from J, the junction kept 10 bases outside the gene matches. The germline gives CDR1 SGHDT, CDR2 YYEEEE. CDR3 length: 16 residues. The CDR3 bases are TGTGCCAGCAGCGTAACCGGGACAGGGGTGGGCTATGGCTACACCTTC. This codes for CASSVTGTGVGYGYTF.

The rearrangement uses TRBV30 and TRBJ1-5; D is perhaps TRBD1 (6 bases). The CDR3 extends over 15 amino acids. CDR1 GTSNPN and CDR2 SVGIG come from the germline V gene (reference sequence). V was pared by 0 bases and J by 0 bases, with 9 bases between. The CDR3 sequence is CAWSVLGGSNQPQHF. The CDR3 DNA follows: TGTGCCTGGAGTGTACTAGGGGGTAGCAATCAGCCCCAGCATTTT.

The rearrangement links TRBV6-5 to TRBJ2-7; a possible D gene is TRBD2 (5 bases). CDR1 is MNHEY and CDR2 is SVGAGI in the germline V gene. This CDR3 is built from 12 residues. The CDR3 nucleotides read TGTACCGCGGGCTCGGGCTCCTACGAGCAGTACTTC. Its protein product is CTAGSGSYEQYF.

The table lists this clone with many counts. This sequence joins TRBV14 and TRBJ1-5, with unresolved D. Trimming pared 1 base from V and 6 bases from J, leaving 7 bases between. The germline gives CDR1 SGHDN, CDR2 FVKESK. This CDR3 is 13 amino acids long. The CDR3 reads CASSQGLGQPQHF. The CDR3 DNA sequence: TGTGCCAGCAGCCAAGGACTTGGTCAGCCCCAGCATTTT. Full variable domain (rest looked up from reference TRBV14 and TRBJ1-5): EAGVTQFPSHSVIEKGQTVTLRCDPISGHDNLYWYRRVMGKEIKFLLHFVKESKQDESGMPNNRFLAERTGGTYSTLKVQPAELEDSGVYFCASSQGLGQPQHFGDGTRLSIL.

Only a few counts were recorded for this clone. The chain carries TRBV9 and TRBJ1-2, with D hard to call. Trimming left V 0 bases short and J 0 bases short, with 15 bases between. CDR1 is SGDLS and CDR2 is YYNGEE in the germline V gene. The CDR3 consists of 17 residues. The CDR3 nucleotides are TGTGCCAGCAGCGTAGCTACGGGAGCAGGAACTAACTATGGCTACACCTTC. Its translation: CASSVATGAGTNYGYTF.

In this sample, this clone turned up a few times. Other DNA sequences in this sample translate to the same CDR3. The V gene is TRBV25-1, the J gene TRBJ2-1; TRBD1 matches at 11 bases. The CDR3 contains 16 residues. V shed 3 bases, J shed 8 bases, and the junction held 9 bases outside the gene matches. The germline V gene encodes CDR1 MGHDK and CDR2 SYGVNS. CDR3 coding DNA: TGTGCCAGCAGTGACCCGGGGACAGGGGGAATCGATGAGCAGTTCTTC. It yields the protein CASSDPGTGGIDEQFF.

Note on this clone: Other nucleotide sequences in the sample specify the same CDR3. This rearrangement joins TRBV29-1 to TRBJ1-2; D unclear. Germline CDR1 SQVTM, CDR2 ANQGSEA. This CDR3 comprises 14 residues. V lost 0 bases and J 7 bases, leaving 15 bases between the germline ends. This CDR3 is CSVEDPWGKGGYTF. For the CDR3, the DNA is TGCAGCGTTGAAGATCCGTGGGGTAAGGGTGGCTACACCTTC.

The chain couples TRBV9 to TRBJ1-1, with D perhaps TRBD1 (5 bases). Trimming pared 0 bases from V and 5 bases from J, leaving 11 bases between. The CDR3 covers 14 residues. Germline CDR1 reads SGDLS; CDR2 reads YYNGEE. CDR3 bases: TGTGCCAGCAGCGTAGGTAGGGACCGGACTGAAGCTTTCTTT. As protein: CASSVGRDRTEAFF.